This T cell receptor beta chain appears in the sequencing data of a study of metastatic and nonmetastatic thyroid tumors. Whole-study context: Peripheral blood and tumor or nodule samples from malignant and benign thyroid patients were compared. Findings and limits, study-wide: It was reportedly found that TCR beta diversity was significantly higher in malignant thyroid tumors than in benign nodules, a difference seen in both blood and tumor samples.

By proportion, this clone is large. No antigen is known for it. Trimming cost V 3 bases and J 4 bases, with 16 bases left between them. Per the germline V gene, CDR1 is MGHDK and CDR2 is SYGVNS. The CDR3 length is 16 residues. Authors' processing steps: In papillary thyroid cancer, a distant-metastasis classifier was built using CDR3 differences across clinicopathological groups. TCRdb re-processed the PCR reads through MiXCR. TCRdb assigned the V and J calls; the authors' analysis was not used. The sample carries thousands of clones, approximately 25% recorded once. Patients had received no treatment of any kind before thyroid surgery.

V usage is TRBV25-1 and J usage is TRBJ2-1; tentatively, D is TRBD2 (6 bases). The sequencing sample was made of adjacent normal tissue. The sequence was obtained from a female donor with papillary thyroid cancer or a benign thyroid nodule (not recorded which). Some clones in this sample may be carry-over from other donors' samples. The CDR3 DNA follows: TGTGCCAGCAGTGATCGCGGGGAACGACTATACAATGAGCAGTTCTTC. It codes for CASSDRGERLYNEQFF.